Each of the 12 T cell receptor beta chains below was sequenced from the same sample in a study of blood T cell repertoires in COVID-19. Data came from immunoSEQ multiplex PCR; TCRdb stores just in-frame clones and leaves some out. Of about 260,000 clones listed, about 87% are singletons. Material: PBMCs or T cells enriched from blood (not recorded which). The receptors derive from a woman in her thirties with acute COVID-19.

The chain combines TRBV7-8 with TRBJ2-7; 13 nucleotides line up with TRBD2. With V trimmed by 5 bases and J by 5 bases, 3 bases remained unmatched. This CDR3 region has 14 residues. The germline V gene encodes CDR1 SGHVS and CDR2 FQNEAQ. The CDR3 bases are TGTGCCAGCAGCCTCGGACTAGCGGGAGACGAGCAGTACTTC. As protein: CASSLGLAGDEQYF.

The rearrangement uses TRBV30 and TRBJ2-3; maybe TRBD2 (6 bases). Trimming stripped 0 bases from V and 7 bases from J, with 17 bases between. CDR3 length equals 15 residues. Germline CDR1 and CDR2: GTSNPN and SVGIG (reference sequence). DNA for the CDR3: TGTGCCTGGAGTGTACCCCGGGAGCTCTCGAATACGCAGTATTTT. It specifies CAWSVPRELSNTQYF.

The gene calls are TRBV24-1 and TRBJ2-2; 11 nucleotides match TRBD2. The CDR3 length is 17 residues. CDR1 KGHDR and CDR2 SFDVKD come from the germline V gene. V was clipped by 4 bases and J by 3 bases; unmatched bases: 6. The CDR3 bases are TGTGCCACCAGTGACCAACTAGCGGGAGCGTACACCGGGGAGCTGTTTTTT. This codes for CATSDQLAGAYTGELFF.

The chain carries TRBV30 and TRBJ1-5, with D tentatively TRBD1 (5 bases). The CDR3 has 14 residues. V dropped 2 bases and J dropped 3 bases, with 11 bases sitting between them. CDR1 is GTSNPN, CDR2 SVGIG, per germline (reference sequence). The DNA of the CDR3 is TGTGCCTGGAGTCGTCGACAGTTCAATCAGCCCCAGCATTTT. It is translated as CAWSRRQFNQPQHF.

This rearrangement joins TRBV27 to TRBJ1-5; maybe TRBD1 (6 bases). CDR1 and CDR2 from the germline V gene are MNHEY and SMNVEV (reference sequence). This CDR3 region has 14 residues. Trimming stripped 6 bases from V and 1 base from J, with 10 bases between. The CDR3: CASRQGKSNQPQHF. CDR3 nucleotide sequence: TGTGCCAGCAGACAGGGCAAGAGCAATCAGCCCCAGCATTTT.

The rearrangement uses TRBV27 and TRBJ2-3; the D is unclear. V shed 6 bases and J shed 4 bases, with 11 bases lying between them. Germline V gene lookup returns CDR1 MNHEY and CDR2 SMNVEV (reference sequence). This CDR3 has 13 amino acids. CDR3 DNA sequence: TGTGCCAGCAGCCTCTATGAGGCAGATACGCAGTATTTT. Translated: CASSLYEADTQYF.

This chain connects TRBV5-6 to TRBJ1-4; 9 positions agree with TRBD1. V was pared by 0 bases and J by 7 bases, with 7 bases of the junction left unmatched. The germline CDR1 and CDR2 sequences are SGHDT and YYEEEE. There are 16 residues in the CDR3. CDR3 protein: CASSLDPLTGGEKLFF. Here the CDR3 DNA reads TGTGCCAGCAGCTTGGATCCTCTGACAGGGGGTGAAAAACTGTTTTTT.

The V and J genes are TRBV7-8 and TRBJ2-7; TRBD2 might be the D (7 bases). This CDR3 region has 16 residues. The germline gives CDR1 SGHVS, CDR2 FQNEAQ. V was clipped by 5 bases and J by 4 bases, with 21 bases between them. This CDR3 reads CASSREGGGSKYEQYF. For the CDR3, the DNA is TGTGCCAGCAGCCGTGAGGGGGGCGGGAGTAAATACGAGCAGTACTTC.

This chain uses TRBV20-1 with TRBJ1-4, with no clear D. V lost 2 bases and J 10 bases, leaving 8 bases between the germline ends. Germline CDR1 reads DFQATT; CDR2 reads SNEGSKA (reference sequence). This CDR3 comprises 11 residues. The CDR3 DNA sequence: TGCAGTGCTAGATTTGAGGGAAAACTGTTTTTT. This gives the protein CSARFEGKLFF.

The chain has TRBV9 and TRBJ2-5; D unresolved. Germline-derived CDR1 and CDR2 are SGDLS and YYNGEE. This CDR3 has 14 residues. Trimming stripped 0 bases from V and 5 bases from J, with 11 bases between. Here the CDR3 reads CASSVAAVGETQYF. In DNA, the CDR3 is TGTGCCAGCAGCGTAGCGGCCGTCGGGGAGACCCAGTACTTC.

V and J are TRBV12-3 or TRBV12-4 and TRBJ2-7; TRBD2 matches at 8 bases. V shed 6 bases and J 3 bases; nucleotides not matched to a gene: 4. CDR3 length equals 13 residues. CDR3 in DNA: TGTGCCAGCAGCTCCCGGGGGGGCTACGAGCAGTACTTC. This gives the protein CASSSRGGYEQYF.

This clone was observed once. The V gene is TRBV10-2, the J gene TRBJ1-6, with 8 bases lining up with TRBD1. CDR1 is WSHSY and CDR2 is SAAADI in the germline V gene. CDR3 size: 16 residues. Germline trimming cut 0 bases from V and 4 bases from J; bases unmatched to any gene: 2. The CDR3 sequence: CASSESTGAYNSPLHF. The CDR3 nucleotides are TGCGCCAGCAGTGAGTCGACAGGGGCATATAATTCACCCCTCCACTTT.